The 26 T cell receptor beta chains in this list originate from one sample, sequenced in a study of shared clonotypes between healthy human individuals. The repertoire was sequenced with immunoSEQ multiplex PCR; TCRdb's copy has only in-frame clones and lacks some. The data contain about 330,000 clones, 74% of them seen just once; the ten biggest clones take up approximately 10%. The sample taken for sequencing was memory CD4+ T cells sorted from blood. Subset here: CD45RA-negative fraction. These receptors all stem from a man younger than 40 in good health.

The chain carries TRBV5-4 and TRBJ2-1; D may be TRBD2 (5 bases). The CDR3 has 11 amino acids. V gave up 9 bases and J gave up 3 bases, with 7 bases separating them. Germline CDR1 reads SGHNT; CDR2 reads YYREEE (reference sequence). The CDR3 loop reads CATDYYNEQFF. As DNA, the CDR3 is TGTGCCACCGACTACTACAATGAGCAGTTCTTC.

This clone was recorded only once. This sequence joins TRBV29-1 and TRBJ2-1; perhaps D is TRBD1 or TRBD2 (5 bases each). The length of the CDR3 is 13 residues. Looked up from germline, CDR1 is SQVTM and CDR2 is ANQGSEA. The ends were cut back, 1 base at V and 8 bases at J, with 12 bases in the middle. CDR3 sequence reads: CSVEGGVGDEQFF. Here the CDR3 DNA reads TGCAGCGTTGAAGGAGGGGTGGGCGATGAGCAGTTCTTC.

The V call is TRBV2, the J call TRBJ1-2, with D possibly being TRBD1 (6 bases). Germline V lookup: CDR1 SNHLY, CDR2 FYNNEI. The ends were cut back, 6 bases at V and 7 bases at J, with 15 bases in the middle. The CDR3 extends over 13 amino acids. CDR3 residues: CASSLAGESGYTF. In nucleotides, the CDR3 is TGTGCCAGCAGCCTAGCAGGGGAAAGTGGCTACACCTTC.

There are a few counts of this clone. CDR3 in amino acids: CASSLSRDSAKLFF. The CDR3 DNA reads as TGTGCCAGCAGCTTGTCCCGGGACAGTGCCAAACTGTTTTTT. This chain connects TRBV7-9 to TRBJ1-4; TRBD1 matches 7 bases. V shed 3 bases, J shed 11 bases, and the junction held 9 bases outside the gene matches. This CDR3 has 14 amino acids. The germline V gene encodes CDR1 SEHNR and CDR2 FQNEAQ (reference sequence).

This clone was observed once. This chain connects TRBV2 to TRBJ2-5; 14 nucleotides match TRBD2. Germline V gene data show CDR1 as SNHLY and CDR2 as FYNNEI. The CDR3 is made up of 15 amino acids. Losses at the gene ends were 7 bases for V and 5 bases for J; bases not matched to a gene: 6. CDR3 bases: TGTGCCAGCACGGGACTAGCGGGAGTCGGGGAGACCCAGTACTTC. Amino acid sequence: CASTGLAGVGETQYF.

V gene TRBV7-2 combines with J gene TRBJ2-5; 13 bases line up with TRBD2. This CDR3 comprises 16 residues. V trimming: 1 base; J trimming: 4 bases; junction bases outside the gene matches: 3. Germline values: CDR1 SGHTA, CDR2 FQGNSA. The CDR3 loop reads CASSLGLAGGSETQYF. The CDR3 region has the DNA TGTGCCAGCAGCTTAGGACTAGCGGGAGGTTCAGAGACCCAGTACTTC.

The rearrangement links TRBV6-1 to TRBJ2-3; unclear D gene. V dropped 2 bases and J dropped 1 base, with 7 bases sitting between them. The germline gives CDR1 MNHNS, CDR2 SASEGT. The CDR3 has 14 amino acids. As DNA, the CDR3 is TGTGCCAGCAGTGAACGTTCCCGCACAGATACGCAGTATTTT. Translated: CASSERSRTDTQYF.

This clone was found many times. J is TRBJ2-7 and V is TRBV2; tentative D call: TRBD1 (5 bases). This CDR3 spans 13 amino acids. CDR1 SNHLY and CDR2 FYNNEI come from the germline V gene. Between the trimmed V and J ends, which lost 7 bases and 1 base, there was a span of 11 bases. The CDR3 bases are TGTGCCAGCAATCAGGGATATTCCTACGAGCAGTACTTC. It encodes CASNQGYSYEQYF.

CDR3: CASSLLHLGQFF. CDR3 nucleotide sequence: TGTGCCAGCAGCTTATTACACTTAGGGCAGTTCTTC. The rearrangement joins TRBV7-9 to TRBJ2-1; D gene uncertain. Between the trimmed V and J ends, which lost 2 bases and 12 bases, there was a span of 11 bases. The V gene's germline CDR1 is SEHNR and CDR2 FQNEAQ (reference sequence). CDR3 length equals 12 residues.

Ten or more counts support this clone. The sample carries other DNA sequences with the same CDR3. The genes are TRBV5-1 and TRBJ2-5, with D hard to call. V lost 0 bases and J 5 bases, leaving 5 bases between the germline ends. The germline gives CDR1 SGHRS, CDR2 YFSETQ. The CDR3 length is 12 residues. This CDR3 is CASSLGVETQYF. CDR3 nucleotide sequence: TGCGCCAGCAGCTTGGGGGTGGAGACCCAGTACTTC. Full variable domain (remainder filled in from reference TRBV5-1 and TRBJ2-5): KAGVTQTPRYLIKTRGQQVTLSCSPISGHRSVSWYQQTPGQGLQFLFEYFSETQRNKGNFPGRFSGRQFSNSRSEMNVSTLELGDSALYLCASSLGVETQYFGPGTRLLVL.

The chain links TRBV9 to TRBJ2-5; TRBD2 might be the D (6 bases). V was pared by 0 bases and J by 5 bases, with 11 bases between. CDR3 length: 14 amino acids. Germline V gene lookup returns CDR1 SGDLS and CDR2 YYNGEE. This chain's CDR3 is CASSVASGDETQYF. The DNA for the CDR3 is TGTGCCAGCAGCGTAGCGTCGGGAGACGAGACCCAGTACTTC.

This rearrangement joins TRBV7-8 to TRBJ2-7, with 7 bases matching TRBD1. The germline CDR1 and CDR2 sequences are SGHVS and FQNEAQ. There are 15 residues in the CDR3. Germline trimming cut 6 bases from V and 3 bases from J; bases unmatched to any gene: 11. The CDR3 DNA is TGTGCCAGCAGATCAAGGGGCCGGGACAGCTACGAGCAGTACTTC. It encodes CASRSRGRDSYEQYF.

The V gene is TRBV7-9, the J gene TRBJ2-1; D is perhaps TRBD2 (8 bases). CDR1 SEHNR and CDR2 FQNEAQ come from the germline V gene (reference sequence). Deletions cut 4 bases from V and 0 bases from J, with 19 bases between. The CDR3 is 18 amino acids. The CDR3 is CASSSRGQRESSYNEQFF. The CDR3 DNA reads TGTGCCAGCAGCTCAAGGGGACAGCGGGAGAGCTCCTACAATGAGCAGTTCTTC.

The rearrangement joins TRBV15 to TRBJ2-1, with 9 bases identical to TRBD2. This CDR3 is 16 amino acids long. The germline CDR1 and CDR2 sequences are LNHNV and YYDKDF (reference sequence). Trimming at V came to 0 bases and at J to 12 bases, leaving 12 bases not matched to a gene. The chain's CDR3 is CATSRDELAGLARQFF. CDR3 DNA: TGTGCCACCAGCAGAGATGAGTTGGCGGGACTAGCCCGGCAGTTCTTC.

The chain joins TRBV19 to TRBJ2-1; D not certain. Germline V gene data show CDR1 as LNHDA and CDR2 as SQIVND (reference sequence). This CDR3 has 14 amino acids. The germline V and J ends were trimmed by 1 base and 16 bases, with 20 bases remaining between them. The CDR3 DNA follows: TGTGCCAGTAGTATAGGAGAGGTGGCCTCCTCCTGTTTCTTC. Translation gives CASSIGEVASSCFF.

This chain joins TRBV19 and TRBJ2-3; D uncertain. Trimming cost V 1 base and J 4 bases, with 9 bases left between them. The CDR3 loop spans 14 amino acids. Germline V lookup: CDR1 LNHDA, CDR2 SQIVND (reference sequence). This CDR3 is CASSIGFSADTQYF. The CDR3 nucleotides are TGTGCCAGTAGTATAGGTTTTTCCGCAGATACGCAGTATTTT.

This rearrangement joins TRBV19 to TRBJ2-7; no clear D gene. The CDR3 extends over 13 amino acids. Germline V lookup: CDR1 LNHDA, CDR2 SQIVND (reference sequence). V lost 4 bases, J lost 2 bases, and 9 bases lay in between. CDR3 nucleotide sequence: TGTGCCAGTAGTAAGGACCGAGCCTACGAGCAGTACTTC. Translating it yields CASSKDRAYEQYF.

For this clone: Its ends do not fully match the called genes, so a read error is possible. This chain links TRBV2 with TRBJ2-7; D possibly corresponds to TRBD2 (5 bases). This CDR3 has 15 residues. Per the germline V gene, CDR1 is SNHLY and CDR2 is FYNNEI. Here the CDR3 DNA reads TGTGCCAGCAGTGATTTTGGGCGGGTCTCCAACGAGCAGTACTTC. Protein sequence: CASSDFGRVSNEQYF. The complete variable domain, with remaining parts taken from reference TRBV2 and TRBJ2-7, reads EPEVTQTPSHQVTQMGQEVILRCVPISNHLYFYWYRQILGQKVEFLVSFYNNEISEKSEIFDDQFSVERPDGSNFTLKIRSTKLEDSAMYFCASSDFGRVSNEQYFGPGTRLTVT.

This clone was observed a few times. The chain links TRBV2 to TRBJ1-2; D may be TRBD1 (6 bases). V shed 3 bases and J shed 4 bases, with 9 bases lying between them. The germline V gene encodes CDR1 SNHLY and CDR2 FYNNEI. The CDR3 length is 13 residues. In DNA, the CDR3 is TGTGCCAGCAGTGAGGGGGACACCTATGGCTACACCTTC. Protein product: CASSEGDTYGYTF.

The chain joins TRBV13 to TRBJ2-3; 10 nucleotides line up with TRBD2. Per germline, CDR1 PRHDT and CDR2 FYEKMQ (reference sequence). The CDR3 runs 16 residues. After removal of 2 bases from V and 5 bases from J, the junction contained 7 bases not matched to a gene. The CDR3 nucleotides read TGTGCCAGCAGCTTACAGCTAGCGGGAGCGGTAGATACGCAGTATTTT. Translating it yields CASSLQLAGAVDTQYF.

The rearrangement uses TRBV6-1 and TRBJ2-1; maybe TRBD2 (6 bases). V was pared by 10 bases and J by 0 bases, with 13 bases between. Germline V gene lookup returns CDR1 MNHNS and CDR2 SASEGT. The CDR3 totals 14 residues. The CDR3 reads CATGYGSSYNEQFF. In DNA form, the CDR3 reads TGTGCCACAGGGTACGGGAGCTCCTACAATGAGCAGTTCTTC.

The chain couples TRBV30 to TRBJ1-5; TRBD1 agrees at 8 bases. Trimming cost V 3 bases and J 3 bases; bases outside gene matches: 19. This CDR3 region has 19 residues. Germline V CDR1 and CDR2: GTSNPN, SVGIG (reference sequence). The CDR3 DNA reads TGTGCCTGGAGCCCTGGGGGCAGGGGGCGGTTTTATGACAATCAGCCCCAGCATTTT. Translating gives CAWSPGGRGRFYDNQPQHF.

The gene calls are TRBV7-9 and TRBJ2-3, with D tentatively TRBD1 (6 bases). Trimming removed 5 bases at V and 0 bases at J, with 12 bases between. From germline, CDR1 is SEHNR and CDR2 FQNEAQ (reference sequence). CDR3 length: 15 amino acids. Here the CDR3 DNA reads TGTGCCAGCAGCCCGCAGGGGCCGAGCACAGATACGCAGTATTTT. It is translated as CASSPQGPSTDTQYF.

The chain uses TRBV19 and TRBJ2-1; 11 bases match TRBD2. Germline CDR1 LNHDA, CDR2 SQIVND (reference sequence). The CDR3 totals 15 residues. With V trimmed by 7 bases and J by 10 bases, 12 bases remained unmatched. The CDR3 loop is CASTLRLAGFGEQFF. The CDR3 DNA is TGTGCCAGTACGTTGCGACTAGCGGGGTTTGGGGAGCAGTTCTTC.

This clone has just a few counts. The rearrangement links TRBV6-6 to TRBJ1-1; 10 nucleotides match TRBD1. Losses at the gene ends were 6 bases for V and 4 bases for J; bases not matched to a gene: 8. In germline, CDR1 is MNHNY, CDR2 SVGAGI (reference sequence). This CDR3 spans 15 amino acids. The CDR3 region is CASSRDRGVITEAFF. CDR3 coding DNA: TGTGCCAGCAGCCGGGACAGGGGAGTAATCACTGAAGCTTTCTTT.

This sequence joins TRBV28 and TRBJ2-7; D ambiguous. This CDR3 has 13 residues. V lost 2 bases, J lost 6 bases, and 11 bases lay in between. Looked up from germline, CDR1 is MDHEN and CDR2 is SYDVKM. The CDR3 loop is CASSLGSPSEQYF. CDR3 bases: TGTGCCAGCAGTTTAGGTTCACCTAGCGAGCAGTACTTC.